This T cell receptor (beta chain) was sequenced in a study of T cells in localized non-small cell lung cancer. Study results and limitations: Longer survival (overall) was linked to higher T cell density in blood. Because sequencing included only one region (of the tumor), heterogeneity remains possible. Uninvolved nearby lung showed the greatest T cell clonality, exceeding that found in tumor. A median approximately 57 of the top 100 tumor clones appeared in adjacent lung.

With respect to this clone: As yet, its antigen is unknown.

This table comes from immunoSEQ multiplex PCR, and its TCRdb copy is limited to in-frame clones, with some not included. Of about 40,000 clones detected, roughly 86% appear once; the ten largest clones hold approximately 3.5%. The CDR3 is 15 residues long. The germline V gene encodes CDR1 SGHTA and CDR2 FQGNSA. Deletions cut 2 bases from V and 0 bases from J, with 8 bases between. The receptor comes from a man between 18 and 49 years old with stage I lung adenocarcinoma. The chain joins TRBV7-2 to TRBJ2-4; D not resolved. The material was peripheral blood, obtained before any cancer treatment. DNA for the CDR3: TGTGCCAGCAGCTTAAGCGCTCTAGCCAAAAACATTCAGTACTTC. Its translation: CASSLSALAKNIQYF.